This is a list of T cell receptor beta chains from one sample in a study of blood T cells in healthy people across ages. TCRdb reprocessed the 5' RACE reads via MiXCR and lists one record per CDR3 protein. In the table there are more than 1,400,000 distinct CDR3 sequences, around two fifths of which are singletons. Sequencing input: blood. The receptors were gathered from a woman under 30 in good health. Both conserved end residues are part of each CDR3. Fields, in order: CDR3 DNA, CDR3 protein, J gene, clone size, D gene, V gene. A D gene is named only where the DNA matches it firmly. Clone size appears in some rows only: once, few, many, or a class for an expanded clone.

CDR3 DNA: TGTGCCTGGAGCCGACCCCTAGCAGGTGGCTACACCTTC
CDR3 protein: CAWSRPLAGGYTF
J gene: TRBJ1-2
clone size: .
D gene: .
V gene: TRBV30

CDR3 DNA: TGTGCCAGCAGCCAAGCGACTTGGGCCACGCAGTTCTTC
CDR3 protein: CASSQATWATQFF
J gene: TRBJ2-1
clone size: few
D gene: .
V gene: TRBV3-1

CDR3 DNA: TGTGCCAGCAGTGAGTTCTTTCGTGGGACCGCAGACTCTGGGGCCAACGTCCTGACTTTC
CDR3 protein: CASSEFFRGTADSGANVLTF
J gene: TRBJ2-6
clone size: .
D gene: .
V gene: TRBV6-1

CDR3 DNA: TGTGCCTGGAGTCGGCTGGGGCAGCCCCAGCATTTT
CDR3 protein: CAWSRLGQPQHF
J gene: TRBJ1-5
clone size: .
D gene: .
V gene: TRBV30

CDR3 DNA: TGTGCCAGCAGTCCCCAAAAACAGGGCTCTTACACTGAAGCTTTCTTT
CDR3 protein: CASSPQKQGSYTEAFF
J gene: TRBJ1-1
clone size: .
D gene: .
V gene: TRBV28

CDR3 DNA: TGTGCCAGCAGTCCCCGGGGAGGTAGCGGGACTAGCACAGATACGCAGTATTTT
CDR3 protein: CASSPRGGSGTSTDTQYF
J gene: TRBJ2-3
clone size: .
D gene: TRBD2
V gene: TRBV6-6

CDR3 DNA: TGTGCCAGCAGCCGCCGGACAGGGTTGATATCATCCTCTGGGGCCAACGTCCTGACTTTC
CDR3 protein: CASSRRTGLISSSGANVLTF
J gene: TRBJ2-6
clone size: .
D gene: TRBD1
V gene: TRBV14

CDR3 DNA: TGTGCCACCAGTAGCGGGAGCCAAAATGAGCAGTTCTTC
CDR3 protein: CATSSGSQNEQFF
J gene: TRBJ2-1
clone size: .
D gene: TRBD2
V gene: TRBV15

CDR3 DNA: TGCAGTGCGAGCTTAGCGGGGGCCCTCTACAATGAGCAGTACTTC
CDR3 protein: CSASLAGALYNEQYF
J gene: TRBJ2-5
clone size: .
D gene: TRBD2
V gene: TRBV20-1

CDR3 DNA: TGTGCCAGCAGATCGGGACTAGCGGGAGGGCAACCCAGCACAGATACGCAGTATTTT
CDR3 protein: CASRSGLAGGQPSTDTQYF
J gene: TRBJ2-3
clone size: few
D gene: TRBD2
V gene: TRBV6-8

CDR3 DNA: TGCAGTGCCCCGGGACAGGGGAACCAAGAGACCCAGTACTTC
CDR3 protein: CSAPGQGNQETQYF
J gene: TRBJ2-5
clone size: .
D gene: TRBD1
V gene: TRBV20-1

CDR3 DNA: TGTGCCAGTAGCGCAACAGGGACAACTAATGAAAAACTGTTTTTT
CDR3 protein: CASSATGTTNEKLFF
J gene: TRBJ1-4
clone size: .
D gene: .
V gene: TRBV19

CDR3 DNA: TGTGCCAGCTCACAAAATACAGAGCTCGAGTACGAGCAGTACTTC
CDR3 protein: CASSQNTELEYEQYF
J gene: TRBJ2-7
clone size: .
D gene: .
V gene: TRBV18

CDR3 DNA: TGTGCCAGCATCGTGCGGGCCTACCAAGAGACCCAGTACTTC
CDR3 protein: CASIVRAYQETQYF
J gene: TRBJ2-5
clone size: .
D gene: .
V gene: TRBV2

CDR3 DNA: TGTGCCACCAGCGGAGAGTGGGCGGTGACAGATACGCAGTATTTT
CDR3 protein: CATSGEWAVTDTQYF
J gene: TRBJ2-3
clone size: few
D gene: .
V gene: TRBV15

CDR3 DNA: TGTGCCAGCAGCTTAGCGCTGGGACTGCAGAACACTGAAGCTTTCTTT
CDR3 protein: CASSLALGLQNTEAFF
J gene: TRBJ1-1
clone size: few
D gene: .
V gene: TRBV7-2

CDR3 DNA: TGCGCCAGCAGCCAGACCCTCCTACGAGAGACCCAGTACTTC
CDR3 protein: CASSQTLLRETQYF
J gene: TRBJ2-5
clone size: .
D gene: .
V gene: TRBV4-1

CDR3 DNA: TGTGCCAGCAGGCCGACAGGGGGGATCTACAATGAGCAGTTCTTC
CDR3 protein: CASRPTGGIYNEQFF
J gene: TRBJ2-1
clone size: .
D gene: TRBD1
V gene: TRBV27

CDR3 DNA: TGTGCCAGCCGGCAAGGGGAAATCTACAATGAGCAGTACTTC
CDR3 protein: CASRQGEIYNEQYF
J gene: TRBJ2-7
clone size: .
D gene: .
V gene: TRBV7-9

CDR3 DNA: TGCAGTGCTAGAGTAAGGGACAGCTCCTACGAGCAGTACTTC
CDR3 protein: CSARVRDSSYEQYF
J gene: TRBJ2-7
clone size: .
D gene: TRBD1
V gene: TRBV20-1

CDR3 DNA: TGTGCCAGCAGCTGGACGACGGTGAACAATGAGCAGTTCTTC
CDR3 protein: CASSWTTVNNEQFF
J gene: TRBJ2-1
clone size: .
D gene: .
V gene: TRBV7-2

CDR3 DNA: TGTGCCAGCAGTTTATTCCCGGGACAGGGGTCCTCCTACGAGCAGTACTTC
CDR3 protein: CASSLFPGQGSSYEQYF
J gene: TRBJ2-7
clone size: .
D gene: TRBD1
V gene: TRBV12-3/TRBV12-4

CDR3 DNA: TGTGCCAGCAGCCAAGTCCTCCCCACAGATACGCAGTATTTT
CDR3 protein: CASSQVLPTDTQYF
J gene: TRBJ2-3
clone size: .
D gene: .
V gene: TRBV3-1

CDR3 DNA: TGTGCGCCGCTGAAGTTGCCCTCCAATGAGCAGTTCTTC
CDR3 protein: CAPLKLPSNEQFF
J gene: TRBJ2-1
clone size: .
D gene: .
V gene: TRBV6-4

CDR3 DNA: TGCAGTGCTGCGAACGGGGGGAGGGATCCCTACGAGCAGTACTTC
CDR3 protein: CSAANGGRDPYEQYF
J gene: TRBJ2-7
clone size: .
D gene: TRBD2
V gene: TRBV20-1

CDR3 DNA: TGCGCCAGCAGCCAAGAGGGACTAGCGGGAGATGAGCAGTTCTTC
CDR3 protein: CASSQEGLAGDEQFF
J gene: TRBJ2-1
clone size: few
D gene: TRBD2
V gene: TRBV4-1

CDR3 DNA: TGTGCCACCAGCAGGGGAGGAGGGGCTGAAAAACTGTTTTTT
CDR3 protein: CATSRGGGAEKLFF
J gene: TRBJ1-4
clone size: .
D gene: .
V gene: TRBV15